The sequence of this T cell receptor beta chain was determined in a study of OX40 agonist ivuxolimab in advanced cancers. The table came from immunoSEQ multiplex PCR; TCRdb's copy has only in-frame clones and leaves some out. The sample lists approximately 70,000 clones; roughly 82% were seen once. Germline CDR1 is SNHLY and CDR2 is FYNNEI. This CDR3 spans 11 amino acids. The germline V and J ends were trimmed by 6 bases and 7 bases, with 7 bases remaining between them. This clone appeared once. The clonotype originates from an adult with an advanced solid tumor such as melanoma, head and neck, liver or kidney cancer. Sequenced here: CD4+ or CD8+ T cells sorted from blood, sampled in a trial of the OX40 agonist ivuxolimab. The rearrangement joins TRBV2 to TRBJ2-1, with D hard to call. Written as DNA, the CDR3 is TGTGCCAGCAGCGGCTGGAATGAGCAGTTCTTC. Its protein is CASSGWNEQFF.